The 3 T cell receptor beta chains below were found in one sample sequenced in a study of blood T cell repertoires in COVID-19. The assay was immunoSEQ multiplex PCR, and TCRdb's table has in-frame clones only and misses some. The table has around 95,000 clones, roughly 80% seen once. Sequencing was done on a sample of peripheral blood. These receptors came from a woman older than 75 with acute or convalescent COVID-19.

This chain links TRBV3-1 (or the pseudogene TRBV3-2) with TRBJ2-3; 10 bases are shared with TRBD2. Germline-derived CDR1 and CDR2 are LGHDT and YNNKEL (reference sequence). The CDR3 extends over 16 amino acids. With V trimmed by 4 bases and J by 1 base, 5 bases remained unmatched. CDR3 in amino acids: CASSLLLAGGTDTQYF. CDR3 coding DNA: TGTGCCAGCAGCCTCCTCCTAGCGGGGGGCACAGATACGCAGTATTTT.

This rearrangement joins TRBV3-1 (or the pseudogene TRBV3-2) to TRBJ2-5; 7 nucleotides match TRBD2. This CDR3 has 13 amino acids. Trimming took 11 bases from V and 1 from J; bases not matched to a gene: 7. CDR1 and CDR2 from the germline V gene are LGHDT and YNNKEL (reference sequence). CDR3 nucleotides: TGTGCCGTCGGGGCGGGGGTCCAAGAGACCCAGTACTTC. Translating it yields CAVGAGVQETQYF.

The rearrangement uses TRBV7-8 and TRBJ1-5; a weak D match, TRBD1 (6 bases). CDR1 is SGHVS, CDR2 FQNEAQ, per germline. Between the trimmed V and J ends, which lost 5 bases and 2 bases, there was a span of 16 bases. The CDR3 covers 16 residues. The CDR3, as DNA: TGTGCCAGCAGCCCCTTCCTAGGACAGCGCAATCAGCCCCAGCATTTT. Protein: CASSPFLGQRNQPQHF.